This TCR beta chain comes out of a study of blood T cell repertoires in COVID-19. Original processing methods: The assay estimated nucleated cells by amplifying reference gene primers. TCRdb's copy holds only in-frame clones and misses some; the assay was immunoSEQ multiplex PCR. V and J calls plus clone size are reproduced from that table; the DNA served to infer D and trimming. The sample contains 150,000 to 200,000 clones, approximately 92% of which appear only once. All enrollees were roughly 18 to 89 years old and from about two dozen US areas. Assignments of participants to cohorts depended upon their own reported clinical history. CDR3 length equals 16 residues.

The TCR sequence derives from a woman aged 35 to 49 with acute COVID-19. This chain connects TRBV21-1 to TRBJ2-1; the D segment call TRBD2 is taken from the table without a DNA check. TRBV21-1 is flagged as a pseudogene. Sequenced input: PBMCs or T cells enriched from blood (not recorded which). The CDR3 protein is CASILPGLAHWNEQFF. CDR3 in DNA: TGTGCCAGCATCCTCCCGGGACTAGCCCACTGGAATGAGCAGTTCTTC.